This TCR beta chain comes out of a study of T cell clones after liver transplantation. Study overall: Immunosuppression withdrawal was tried within 2 years after liver transplantation in this trial. Timepoints were pre-transplant, pre-withdrawal, and after withdrawal was completed or failed.

This CDR3 spans 17 amino acids. The germline V gene has CDR1 MGHRA and CDR2 YSYEKL. The J segment lost 7 bases and the V segment lost 0 bases, leaving 10 bases of the junction unmatched. Remarks on this clone: Its antigen is as yet unknown.

The table came from immunoSEQ multiplex PCR; TCRdb's copy has only in-frame clones and leaves some out. The table lists about 11,000 clones, 71% of them singletons. Regarding the study as a whole: Migration into the graft, not deletion, may explain lost graft donor-reactive T cells.

This receptor was obtained from a human patient who received a liver transplant. A subset of T cells may come from the graft donor. The chain recombines TRBV4-1 with TRBJ1-4, with 8 bases matching TRBD1. The sequences come from CD4+ T cells from blood, collected around 32 months after liver transplant. CDR3 sequence (DNA): TGCGCCAGCAGCCAAGAAACTACACCGGGACAGGCTGAAAAACTGTTTTTT. As protein: CASSQETTPGQAEKLFF.